The text below deals with one T cell receptor beta chain. The antigen is not known. Germline V lookup: CDR1 MNHEY, CDR2 SVGAGI. The CDR3 loop spans 12 amino acids. The data are from a study of CXCR3-negative and CXCR3-positive naive CD8 T cells. Study results and caveats: Naive cells that were CXCR3-negative or CXCR3-positive used TRBV-TRBJ genes alike, while memory cells diverged. A higher hydrophobicity marked the TRB CDR3s of CXCR3-positive naive cells versus CXCR3-negative naive cells.

5' RACE with UMI labels generated the TRB cDNA libraries. Each CDR3 protein gets one entry in TCRdb, which reprocessed the 5' RACE reads and gives no DNA. This sample carries about 150,000 distinct CDR3 sequences, with approximately 0.51% going to the ten biggest clones. This TCR was recovered from a human donor in good health. Some clones in this sample may be carry-over from other donors' samples. Input material: naive CXCR3+ CD8+ T cells from blood. As for subset: CD45RO-CCR7+CD27+CD95- naive CD8+ T cells expressing CXCR3 (TNR3+). The chain combines TRBV6-5 with TRBJ1-2; there is no DNA to check the TCRdb D call of TRBD1. The CDR3 sequence is CASSYSRGVYTF.